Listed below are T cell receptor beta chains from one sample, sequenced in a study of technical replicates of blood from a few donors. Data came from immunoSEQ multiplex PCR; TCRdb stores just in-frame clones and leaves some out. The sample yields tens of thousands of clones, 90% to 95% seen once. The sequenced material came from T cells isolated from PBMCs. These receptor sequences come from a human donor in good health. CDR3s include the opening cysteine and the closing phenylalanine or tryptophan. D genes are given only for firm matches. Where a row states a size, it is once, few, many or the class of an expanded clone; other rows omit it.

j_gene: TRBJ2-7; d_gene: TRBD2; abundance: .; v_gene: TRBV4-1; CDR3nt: TGCGCCAGCAGCCAGGTAGCGGGTGAGGGATACGAGCAGTACTTC; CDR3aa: CASSQVAGEGYEQYF
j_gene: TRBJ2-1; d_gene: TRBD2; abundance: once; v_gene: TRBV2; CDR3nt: TGTGCCAGCATCGCTAGCGGGTTATACAATGAGCAGTTCTTC; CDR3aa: CASIASGLYNEQFF
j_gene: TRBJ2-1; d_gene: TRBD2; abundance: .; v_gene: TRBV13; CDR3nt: TGTGCCAGCAGCCCCCTACTAGCGAATGAGCAGTTCTTC; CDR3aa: CASSPLLANEQFF
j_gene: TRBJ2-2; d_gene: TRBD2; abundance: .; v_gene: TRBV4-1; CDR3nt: TGCGCCAGCAAAATTACTAGCGGGATGAACACCGGGGAGCTGTTTTTT; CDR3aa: CASKITSGMNTGELFF
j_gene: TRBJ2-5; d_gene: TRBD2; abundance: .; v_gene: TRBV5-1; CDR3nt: TGCGCCAGCAGCCCTAACTCTAGCGGGAGAGAGACCCAGTACTTC; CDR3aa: CASSPNSSGRETQYF
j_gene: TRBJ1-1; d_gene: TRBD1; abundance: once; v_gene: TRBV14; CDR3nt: TGTGCCAGCAGCAGGAGTTACAGGGGAATGAACACTGAAGCTTTCTTT; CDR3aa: CASSRSYRGMNTEAFF
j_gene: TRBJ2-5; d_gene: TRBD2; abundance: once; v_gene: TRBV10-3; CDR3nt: TGTGCCATCAGGGGAGGGGTAGCGGGACCACAAGAGACCCAGTACTTC; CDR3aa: CAIRGGVAGPQETQYF
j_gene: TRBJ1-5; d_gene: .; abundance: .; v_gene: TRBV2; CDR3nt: TGTGCCAGCAGTGAGGGGGGGGGCAATCAGCCCCAGCATTTT; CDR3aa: CASSEGGGNQPQHF
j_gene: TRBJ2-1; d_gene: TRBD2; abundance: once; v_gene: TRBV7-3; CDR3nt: TGTGCCAGCAGCTTATCGTATGTGGCGGGGGGAAACAATGAGCAGTTCTTC; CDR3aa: CASSLSYVAGGNNEQFF
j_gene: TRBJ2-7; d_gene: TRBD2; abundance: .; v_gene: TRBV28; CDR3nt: TGTGCCAGCAGTCAAGCGGGAAAAGTCGGGGAGCAGTACTTC; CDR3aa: CASSQAGKVGEQYF
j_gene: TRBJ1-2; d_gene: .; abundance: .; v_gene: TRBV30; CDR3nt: TGTGCCTGGAGTGTAGGGGCCACTAACTATGGCTACACCTTC; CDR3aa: CAWSVGATNYGYTF
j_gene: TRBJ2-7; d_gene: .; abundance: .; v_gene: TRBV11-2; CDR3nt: TGTGCCAGCAGCGACTCCTCGACAGGATTTAACGAGCAGTACTTC; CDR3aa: CASSDSSTGFNEQYF
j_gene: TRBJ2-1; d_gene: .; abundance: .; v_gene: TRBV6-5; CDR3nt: TGTGCCAGCAGTTACGAAGGGTCTAAAGGGGATGAGCAGTTCTTC; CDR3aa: CASSYEGSKGDEQFF
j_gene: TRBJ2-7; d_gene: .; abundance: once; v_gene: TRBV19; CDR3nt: TGTGCCAGTAGTTGGGGGGACGAGCAGTACTTC; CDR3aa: CASSWGDEQYF
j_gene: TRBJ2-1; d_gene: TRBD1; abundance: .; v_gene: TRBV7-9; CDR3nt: TGTGCCAGCAGCCCTAGACAGGGATTGGGAAATGAGCAGTTCTTC; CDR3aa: CASSPRQGLGNEQFF
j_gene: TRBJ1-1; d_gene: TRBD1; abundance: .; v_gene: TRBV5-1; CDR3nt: TGCGCCAGCAGCTTGAAAAGCCGGGGACAGTCGGAGGGTCAAGCTTTCTTT; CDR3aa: CASSLKSRGQSEGQAFF
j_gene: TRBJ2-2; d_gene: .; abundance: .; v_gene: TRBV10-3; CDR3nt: TGTGCCATCAGTGAGTTGGATCGGGCCGGGGAGCTGTTTTTT; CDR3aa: CAISELDRAGELFF
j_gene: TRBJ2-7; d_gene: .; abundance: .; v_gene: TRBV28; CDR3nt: TGTGCCAGCACCCCTTCGGCAGGCGACTCCTACGAGCAGTACTTC; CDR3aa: CASTPSAGDSYEQYF
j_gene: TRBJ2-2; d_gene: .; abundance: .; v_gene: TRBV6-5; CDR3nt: TGTGCCAGCAGCCGCCCAGGGTTTACCGGGGAGCTGTTTTTT; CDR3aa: CASSRPGFTGELFF
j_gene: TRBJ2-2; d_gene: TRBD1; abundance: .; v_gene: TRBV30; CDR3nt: TGTGCCTGGACGACAGGGGGTGGGTACACCGGGGAGCTGTTTTTT; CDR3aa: CAWTTGGGYTGELFF
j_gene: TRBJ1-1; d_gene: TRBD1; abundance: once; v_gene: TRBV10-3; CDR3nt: TGTGCCGTAGGGACAGGGGACACTGAAGCTTTCTTT; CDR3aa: CAVGTGDTEAFF
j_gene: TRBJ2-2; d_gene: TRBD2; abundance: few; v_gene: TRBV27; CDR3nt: TGTGCCAGCAACCTCCGGGGGGGTATTACCGGGGAGCTGTTTTTT; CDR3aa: CASNLRGGITGELFF
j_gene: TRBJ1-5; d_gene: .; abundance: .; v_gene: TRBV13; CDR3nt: TGTGCCAGCAGCACATGGGGGGTCGATCAGCCCCAGCATTTT; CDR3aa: CASSTWGVDQPQHF
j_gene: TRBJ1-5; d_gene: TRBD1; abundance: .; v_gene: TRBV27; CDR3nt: TGTGCCAGCAGTTCCACAGGGGGTGGATCATACAGCAATCAGCCCCAGCATTTT; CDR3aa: CASSSTGGGSYSNQPQHF
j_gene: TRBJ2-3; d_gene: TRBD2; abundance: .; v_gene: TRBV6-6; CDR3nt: TGTGCCAGCAGTTACTCGGGGGGGGACACAGATACGCAGTATTTT; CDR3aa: CASSYSGGDTDTQYF
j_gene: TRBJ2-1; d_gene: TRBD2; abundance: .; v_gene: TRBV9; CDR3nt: TGTGCCAGCAGCGGACGACTAGCGGGGAGCTCCTACAATGAGCAGTTCTTC; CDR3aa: CASSGRLAGSSYNEQFF
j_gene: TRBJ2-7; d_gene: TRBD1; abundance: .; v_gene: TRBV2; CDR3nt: TGTGCCAGCAGTATCACAGGGGACGAGCAGTACTTC; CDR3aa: CASSITGDEQYF
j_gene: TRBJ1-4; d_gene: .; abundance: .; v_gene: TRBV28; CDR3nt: TGTGCCAGCAGTCTCCCGGGGGAAAAACTGTTTTTT; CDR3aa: CASSLPGEKLFF
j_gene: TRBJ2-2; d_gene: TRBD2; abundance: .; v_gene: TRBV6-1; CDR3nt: TGTGCCAGCAGTGAAAAAATAGCGGGCCTCATCACCGGGGAGCTGTTTTTT; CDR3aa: CASSEKIAGLITGELFF
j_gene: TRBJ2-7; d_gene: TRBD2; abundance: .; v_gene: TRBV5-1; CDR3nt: TGCGCCAGCAGCTTATCTAGCGGGAGTTCCTACGAGCAGTACTTC; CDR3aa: CASSLSSGSSYEQYF
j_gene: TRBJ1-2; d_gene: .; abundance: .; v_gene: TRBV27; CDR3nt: TGTGCCAGCAGTTTCATGGGGGCCGACTATGGCTACACCTTC; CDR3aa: CASSFMGADYGYTF